This TCR beta chain was documented in a study of neoadjuvant anti-PD-1 for oral cavity cancer. The sample's time point: after neoadjuvant nivolumab, at surgical resection. The V end lost 1 base, the J end lost 9 bases, and 24 bases lay between the germline ends. Per germline, CDR1 SNHLY and CDR2 FYNNEI. This CDR3 has 17 amino acids. Assay: immunoSEQ multiplex PCR; the TCRdb copy retains only in-frame clones and omits some. The profile shows about 14,000 clones, just under 70% of them singletons. The sample was PBMCs, taken after nivolumab (anti-PD-1) treatment. The rearrangement links TRBV2 to TRBJ2-5; D tentatively reads TRBD1 or TRBD2 (6 bases each). The receptor's source is a person aged 35-79 years with oral cavity squamous cell carcinoma. CDR3 coding DNA: TGTGCCAGCAGTGAAGGGCTGGGGGCTAGACCTCCGGGAGCCCAGTACTTC. It encodes CASSEGLGARPPGAQYF.